This TCR beta chain was recorded in a study of T cell repertoires in cytomegalovirus infection. About the research overall: Both a matching HLA type and CMV infection were indicated by public TCR beta signatures. General study results and limits: In two of eight donors, the top clonotype was HLA-C-restricted CMV-specific.

Concerning this clonotype itself: No antigen is known for it.

TCRdb called the reads again in MiXCR, with one record for every CDR3 protein. The profile shows over 300,000 distinct CDR3 sequences, about a sixth of them singletons. J lost 4 bases, V lost 6 bases, and 6 bases had no gene match. The CDR3 is made up of 14 amino acids. The germline CDR1 and CDR2 sequences are MNHEY and SVGEGT. V is TRBV6-2 or TRBV6-3 and J is TRBJ2-7; 10 nucleotides align to TRBD1. The sample comprised PBMCs. This TCR came from a human donor in good health (CMV status not recorded). Some clones in this sample may be carry-over from other donors' samples. The CDR3 bases are TGTGCCAGCAGAACCGGGACAGGGGTATACGAGCAGTACTTC. Amino acids: CASRTGTGVYEQYF.